The 11 T cell receptor beta chains below all came from one sample that was sequenced in a study of shared clonotypes between healthy human individuals (dated by TCRdb to between 2020 and 2021). Library construction relied on the immunoSEQ multiplex PCR assay. TCRdb's version of the immuneACCESS table is confined to in-frame rearrangements and falls short of the full clone set. An unresolved V gene accounts for under half of the shortfall where checked; the remainder is of unknown origin. This sample comprises about 670,000 clones, 60% to 80% of them detected only once. The top ten hold approximately 1.8% of the sample. Sequenced sample: memory CD4+ T cells sorted from blood. According to the study, the label for this sample's cell subset or site signals: CD45RA-negative fraction. The receptors come from a woman aged 25 to 45 in good health.

This chain connects TRBV2 to TRBJ2-4; TRBD2 might be the D (6 bases). Germline lookup yields CDR1 SNHLY and CDR2 FYNNEI. The CDR3 has 15 residues. V gave up 5 bases and J gave up 0 bases, with 11 bases separating them. The CDR3 here is CASSMRRGAKNIQYF. CDR3 in DNA: TGTGCCAGCAGTATGCGGAGGGGAGCCAAAAACATTCAGTACTTC. The full variable domain, with the rest looked up from reference TRBV2 and TRBJ2-4, is EPEVTQTPSHQVTQMGQEVILRCVPISNHLYFYWYRQILGQKVEFLVSFYNNEISEKSEIFDDQFSVERPDGSNFTLKIRSTKLEDSAMYFCASSMRRGAKNIQYFGAGTRLSVL.

V is TRBV28 and J is TRBJ2-2; D might be TRBD1 (6 bases). The CDR3 covers 14 residues. From germline, CDR1 is MDHEN and CDR2 SYDVKM. V was pared by 6 bases and J by 7 bases, with 15 bases between. The CDR3 sequence is CASRILGAGGELFF. The CDR3 DNA sequence: TGTGCCAGCAGGATCTTGGGGGCCGGCGGGGAGCTGTTTTTT.

The sample holds a few counts of this clone. This sequence joins TRBV18 and TRBJ1-1; 9 nucleotides align to TRBD1. Losses at the gene ends were 2 bases for V and 4 bases for J; bases not matched to a gene: 8. CDR3 length: 16 residues. Germline CDR1 is KGHSH and CDR2 is LQKENI. The DNA for the CDR3 is TGTGCCAGCTCACCAGGGACAGGGCAGTTAGTCACTGAAGCTTTCTTT. Translating it yields CASSPGTGQLVTEAFF.

This clone was observed once. The gene calls are TRBV5-1 and TRBJ1-4; tentative D call: TRBD1 (5 bases). The CDR3 runs 14 residues. The germline V gene has CDR1 SGHRS and CDR2 YFSETQ. V lost 4 bases, J lost 8 bases, and 15 bases lay in between. In nucleotides, the CDR3 is TGCGCCAGCAGCCCTGAAGGGGTAGGGGAAAAACTGTTTTTT. Protein: CASSPEGVGEKLFF.

This rearrangement joins TRBV28 to TRBJ2-3, with D uncertain. Trimming took off 7 bases at V and 4 bases at J, with 0 bases between the two ends. CDR1 MDHEN and CDR2 SYDVKM come from the germline V gene. This CDR3 contains 9 residues. CDR3 DNA: TGTGCCAGCACAGATACGCAGTATTTT. This encodes CASTDTQYF.

The chain is built from TRBV4-1 and TRBJ1-1, with D unresolved. CDR1 and CDR2 from the germline V gene are MGHRA and YSYEKL. Trimming took off 4 bases at V and 1 base at J, with 19 bases between the two ends. The CDR3 runs to 17 residues. In DNA form, the CDR3 reads TGCGCCAGCAGCCCTAGTCGAGGAGGGTCAGGGAACACTGAAGCTTTCTTT. It codes for CASSPSRGGSGNTEAFF.

About this clone: The same CDR3 arises from other DNA sequences in this sample as well. The DNA of the CDR3 is TGTGCCAGCAGTGCTCGAGGAGGTAACACTGAAGCTTTCTTT. Protein product: CASSARGGNTEAFF. This chain joins TRBV6-1 and TRBJ1-1; D gene uncertain. Trimming removed 4 bases at V and 2 bases at J, with 11 bases between. Germline assignment: CDR1 MNHNS and CDR2 SASEGT. CDR3 length equals 14 residues.

The CDR3 spells CASSYNVRVGTIYF. The DNA for the CDR3 is TGTGCCAGCAGTTATAACGTCCGAGTAGGCACCATATATTTT. The chain carries TRBV6-5 and TRBJ1-3, with D unclear. This CDR3 is built from 14 residues. Germline-derived CDR1 and CDR2 are MNHEY and SVGAGI. Trimming shortened V by 3 bases and J by 9 bases, and 15 bases separated the two germline ends.

The rearrangement links TRBV18 to TRBJ1-5; weak D call: TRBD1 (5 bases). CDR1 is KGHSH and CDR2 is LQKENI in the germline V gene. CDR3 length equals 16 residues. The germline V and J ends were trimmed by 0 bases and 1 base, with 10 bases remaining between them. CDR3 loop: CASSPPGDSSNQPQHF. The CDR3 DNA reads as TGTGCCAGCTCACCACCGGGGGACTCCAGCAATCAGCCCCAGCATTTT.

The V call is TRBV12-5, the J call TRBJ2-7; D is unresolved. V lost 7 bases, J lost 0 bases, and 13 bases lay in between. The CDR3 is 14 amino acids. CDR1 LGHNT and CDR2 FRNRAP come from the germline V gene. In DNA, the CDR3 is TGTGCTAGTGAAAGGGCGGTCCTCTCCTACGAGCAGTACTTC. Encoded protein: CASERAVLSYEQYF.

This chain links TRBV27 with TRBJ2-7; D might be TRBD1 or TRBD2, each matching 5 bases. This CDR3 is built from 17 residues. Germline CDR1 reads MNHEY; CDR2 reads SMNVEV (reference sequence). With 1 base removed from V and 5 bases from J, the gap between germline ends came to 21 bases. For the CDR3, the DNA is TGTGCCAGCAGTTTATGGTCCCCGAGGGGCGGATTCCACGAGCAGTACTTC. It yields the protein CASSLWSPRGGFHEQYF.